A selection of T cell receptor beta chains follows, all from one sample in a study of blood T cell repertoires in COVID-19. Method: immunoSEQ multiplex PCR; TCRdb's copy keeps in-frame clones and lacks some. The sample has some 110,000 clones; 80% to 85% are singletons. What was sequenced was peripheral blood. These TCRs come from a man in his 70s with acute or convalescent COVID-19. CDR3s include the opening cysteine and the closing phenylalanine or tryptophan. A D gene is named only where the DNA matches it firmly. Clone size is shown for a subset of rows, as once, few, many or a class of expanded clone.

v_gene	j_gene	abundance	d_gene	CDR3aa	CDR3nt
TRBV14	TRBJ2-3	.	.	CASRGAKSRTDTQYF	TGTGCCAGCAGGGGGGCTAAGAGCCGCACAGATACGCAGTATTTT
TRBV7-3	TRBJ2-7	.	TRBD1	CASSLRAGQGNYEQYF	TGTGCCAGCAGCTTAAGGGCGGGACAGGGGAACTACGAGCAGTACTTC
TRBV11-3	TRBJ2-7	.	.	CASRGGKGTYEQYF	TGTGCCAGCAGGGGGGGTAAGGGCACCTACGAGCAGTACTTC
TRBV7-9	TRBJ1-1	.	.	CASSRRREKNTEAFF	TGTGCCAGCAGCCGTAGGAGGGAAAAAAACACTGAAGCTTTCTTT
TRBV5-1	TRBJ2-7	.	TRBD2	CASSLNSGSPHEQYF	TGCGCCAGCAGCTTGAATAGCGGGAGTCCCCACGAGCAGTACTTC
TRBV11-2	TRBJ2-6	.	.	CASTYAGANVLTF	TGTGCCAGCACCTATGCTGGGGCCAACGTCCTGACTTTC
TRBV19	TRBJ1-5	.	.	CASTKELRQPQHF	TGTGCCAGTACTAAGGAGCTGAGGCAGCCCCAGCATTTT
TRBV7-3	TRBJ2-7	.	.	CASSPQGSLEQYF	TGTGCCAGCAGCCCCCAGGGGAGTCTCGAGCAGTACTTC
TRBV29-1	TRBJ1-1	.	.	CSVEKGTGLINTEAFF	TGCAGCGTTGAAAAGGGGACTGGACTGATCAACACTGAAGCTTTCTTT
TRBV19	TRBJ1-2	.	.	CASSLGQTGNGYTF	TGTGCCAGTAGTCTAGGACAGACAGGCAATGGCTACACCTTC
TRBV9	TRBJ2-7	.	.	CASSEGPGQPYEQYF	TGTGCCAGCAGCGAGGGACCTGGACAGCCCTACGAGCAGTACTTC
TRBV7-3	TRBJ2-6	few	.	CASSLNFGANVLTF	TGTGCCAGCAGCTTAAACTTTGGGGCCAACGTCCTGACTTTC
TRBV5-1	TRBJ1-5	.	TRBD1	CASSSGTGRQPQHF	TGCGCCAGCAGTTCGGGGACAGGGAGGCAGCCCCAGCATTTT
TRBV19	TRBJ1-4	.	.	CASSMRHGNEKLFF	TGTGCCAGTAGTATGAGACACGGCAATGAAAAACTGTTTTTT
TRBV7-8	TRBJ2-3	.	TRBD1	CASSVDRDRVKDTQYF	TGTGCCAGCAGCGTAGACCGGGACAGGGTCAAGGATACGCAGTATTTT
TRBV6-5	TRBJ2-2	.	TRBD1	CATKTGTGDAGELFF	TGTGCCACTAAGACCGGGACAGGGGACGCCGGGGAGCTGTTTTTT
TRBV30	TRBJ1-2	.	.	CAWSVGIRRGGYTF	TGTGCCTGGAGTGTAGGGATCCGGAGGGGTGGCTACACCTTC
TRBV6-6	TRBJ2-7	.	TRBD1	CASSNNLGTGRYEQYF	TGTGCCAGCAGCAACAACCTCGGGACAGGGCGGTACGAGCAGTACTTC
TRBV7-3	TRBJ2-3	.	TRBD2	CASSLQAAGGQDTQYF	TGTGCCAGCAGTCTGCAGGCAGCGGGGGGGCAAGATACGCAGTATTTT
TRBV28	TRBJ1-5	few	TRBD1	CASTGGSNNQPQHF	TGTGCCAGTACAGGGGGAAGTAACAATCAGCCCCAGCATTTT
TRBV9	TRBJ2-2	.	.	CASSVVGDTGELFF	TGTGCCAGCAGCGTAGTGGGAGACACCGGGGAGCTGTTTTTT
TRBV6-1	TRBJ2-3	.	.	CASSERTSGTQYF	TGTGCCAGCAGTGAGCGGACGTCGGGAACGCAGTATTTT
TRBV28	TRBJ1-4	.	TRBD1	CASSSGQANEKLFF	TGTGCCAGCAGTTCAGGACAGGCTAATGAAAAACTGTTTTTT
TRBV3-1/TRBV3-2	TRBJ2-2	.	TRBD2	CASSLGLGRTGELFF	TGTGCCAGCAGCCTGGGACTAGGACGCACCGGGGAGCTGTTTTTT
TRBV7-8	TRBJ2-3	.	TRBD2	CASSHSGWADTQYF	TGTGCCAGCAGCCATAGCGGGTGGGCAGATACGCAGTATTTT
TRBV30	TRBJ1-3	few	.	CAWSVGGSGNTIYF	TGTGCCTGGAGTGTCGGGGGATCTGGAAACACCATATATTTT
TRBV7-2	TRBJ1-2	.	.	CASSPSPGYYGYTF	TGTGCCAGCAGCCCAAGTCCAGGGTACTATGGCTACACCTTC
TRBV28	TRBJ1-6	.	.	CASSLGTGPLTPLHF	TGTGCCAGCAGTTTGGGTACAGGGCCGCTAACACCCCTCCACTTT
TRBV2	TRBJ2-7	few	TRBD2	CASSGAGVSSYEQYF	TGTGCCAGCAGTGGGGCGGGGGTAAGCTCCTACGAGCAGTACTTC
TRBV6-1	TRBJ1-1	few	.	CASSEGRGNTEAFF	TGTGCCAGCAGTGAAGGACGGGGAAACACTGAAGCTTTCTTT
TRBV28	TRBJ1-2	.	.	CASSLGQTQSYGYTF	TGTGCCAGCAGTTTAGGGCAGACACAGAGCTATGGCTACACCTTC
TRBV4-1	TRBJ2-7	.	.	CASSRTGDFQHEQYF	TGCGCCAGCAGCCGCACAGGCGATTTCCAGCACGAGCAGTACTTC
TRBV12-3/TRBV12-4	TRBJ1-4	.	.	CASRVSTDEKLFF	TGTGCCAGCAGGGTCTCAACTGATGAAAAACTGTTTTTT
TRBV4-2	TRBJ2-1	.	TRBD2	CASSQDLTSGGNPYNEQFF	TGTGCCAGCAGCCAAGATTTGACTAGCGGGGGGAATCCCTACAATGAGCAGTTCTTC
TRBV5-1	TRBJ2-1	.	TRBD2	CASSLVASGGEQFF	TGCGCCAGCAGCTTGGTGGCTAGCGGGGGGGAGCAGTTCTTC
TRBV7-3	TRBJ2-7	.	TRBD1	CASSISGTASSYEQYF	TGTGCCAGCAGCATCTCCGGGACAGCAAGCTCCTACGAGCAGTACTTC
TRBV24-1	TRBJ2-7	.	TRBD2	CATSLAGRNEQYF	TGTGCCACCAGTCTAGCGGGAAGAAACGAGCAGTACTTC
TRBV30	TRBJ2-2	once	TRBD2	CACERERSGELFF	TGTGCCTGTGAGCGGGAGAGGTCCGGGGAGCTGTTTTTT
TRBV3-1/TRBV3-2	TRBJ2-1	.	TRBD1	CASSQEDRGSYNEQFF	TGTGCCAGCAGCCAGGAAGACAGGGGTTCTTACAATGAGCAGTTCTTC
TRBV5-4	TRBJ2-7	.	TRBD2	CASSLAGTTYEQYF	TGTGCCAGCAGCCTAGCGGGAACTACCTACGAGCAGTACTTC
TRBV12-5	TRBJ2-5	.	.	CASGLALGSQETQYF	TGTGCTAGTGGTTTGGCACTAGGGAGTCAAGAGACCCAGTACTTC
TRBV24-1	TRBJ2-3	.	.	CATSDQRTAGATDTQYF	TGTGCCACCAGTGATCAAAGGACAGCTGGGGCCACAGATACGCAGTATTTT
TRBV3-1/TRBV3-2	TRBJ1-3	.	TRBD1	CASSKRTGGSGNTIYF	TGTGCCAGCAGCAAACGGACAGGGGGCTCTGGAAACACCATATATTTT
TRBV6-1	TRBJ2-2	few	TRBD1	CASSEQGTGGPIVRTGELFF	TGTGCCAGCAGTGAACAAGGGACAGGGGGCCCTATAGTGAGGACCGGGGAGCTGTTTTTT
TRBV29-1	TRBJ1-2	.	.	CSVADSLVYGYTF	TGCAGCGTTGCGGACAGCTTGGTCTATGGCTACACCTTC
TRBV15	TRBJ1-4	.	TRBD1	CASGKTGTTNEKLFF	TGTGCCTCAGGGAAGACAGGGACAACTAATGAAAAACTGTTTTTT
TRBV7-9	TRBJ2-3	.	TRBD2	CASSSRIPGLAPDTQYF	TGTGCCAGCAGCTCAAGGATTCCGGGACTAGCCCCAGATACGCAGTATTTT
TRBV11-1	TRBJ2-6	.	TRBD1	CASSRDRAGANVLTF	TGTGCCAGCAGCCGGGACAGGGCTGGGGCCAACGTCCTGACTTTC
TRBV2	TRBJ2-1	once	.	CASSGRGSGNEQFF	TGTGCCAGCAGTGGGCGGGGTTCGGGCAATGAGCAGTTCTTC